The present T cell receptor beta chain was sequenced within a study of cytomegalovirus exposure and HLA in healthy donors. The study's findings and limits: A later analysis revealed that TCR association rates differed between HLA loci, peaking at DRB1 and bottoming out at HLA-C.

Germline V CDR1 and CDR2: SGHDT, YYEEEE. V lost 3 bases, J lost 6 bases, and 5 bases stayed unmatched. The CDR3 is 15 residues long. A note on this clone: Its antigen is not identified.

PCR employed 60 Vbeta and 13 Jbeta primers. Repertoires were generated with immunoSEQ multiplex PCR, while TCRdb's copy carries only in-frame clones and drops some. The sample includes nearly 110,000 clones, about three quarters of them seen just once. This receptor was obtained from a man aged 25 to 45 in good health and CMV-seronegative. The sample taken for sequencing was PBMCs. This chain links TRBV5-6 with TRBJ1-6; TRBD1 matches 8 bases. Here the CDR3 reads CASSSWTGLNSPLHF. CDR3 bases: TGTGCCAGCAGCTCATGGACAGGGCTTAATTCACCCCTCCACTTT.